This TCR beta chain was sequenced in a study of blood T cells in healthy people across ages. Looking at the study overall: About one barcoded beta molecule per two T cells was captured by template switching.

The study, taken as a whole, reports: With donor CMV status unknown, expanded clonotype changes were possibly confounded.

The study drew donors from healthy Caucasian individuals in Russia aged roughly 6 to 90. The second PCR ran about 6 to 12 cycles with a sample-barcoded 5' primer and J-beta primers. CDR3-containing paired-end reads numbered at least 3 million in each sample. TCRdb recomputed calls from the 5' RACE reads with MiXCR, one row per CDR3 protein. The top ten hold 20% to 25% of the sample, which has fewer than 900,000 distinct CDR3 sequences, roughly two fifths seen once. Of note for this clonotype: The antigen remains undetermined.

Material: blood. The sequence derives from a woman aged 55-70 years in good health.

The CDR3 region has the DNA TGTGCCAGCAGAACAGAAGATGGGCAGGGTGGGTCTGATGAGCAGTTCTTC. Translating gives CASRTEDGQGGSDEQFF. The chain carries TRBV9 and TRBJ2-1; D perhaps matches TRBD1 (5 bases). Germline V gene sequence: CDR1 SGDLS, CDR2 YYNGEE. V was cut by 5 bases and J by 8 bases, with 26 bases left in between. The CDR3 is 17 residues long.